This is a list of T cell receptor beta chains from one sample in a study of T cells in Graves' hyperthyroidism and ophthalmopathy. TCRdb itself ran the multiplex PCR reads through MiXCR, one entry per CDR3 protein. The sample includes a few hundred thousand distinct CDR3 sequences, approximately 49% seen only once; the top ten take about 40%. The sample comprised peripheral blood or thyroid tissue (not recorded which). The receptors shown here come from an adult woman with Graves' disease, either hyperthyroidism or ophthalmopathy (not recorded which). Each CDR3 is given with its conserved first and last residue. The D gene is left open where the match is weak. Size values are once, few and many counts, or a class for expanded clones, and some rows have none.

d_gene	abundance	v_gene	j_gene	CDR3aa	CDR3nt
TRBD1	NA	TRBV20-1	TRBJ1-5	CSAKSTGGAGQPQHF	TGCAGTGCTAAGTCGACAGGGGGCGCGGGTCAGCCCCAGCATTTT
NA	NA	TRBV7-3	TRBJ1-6	CASSSAGPASPLHF	TGTGCCAGCAGCTCAGCGGGCCCGGCATCACCCCTCCACTTT
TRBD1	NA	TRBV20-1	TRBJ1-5	CSAYTRDRADQPQHF	TGCAGTGCTTATACCCGGGACAGGGCCGATCAGCCCCAGCATTTT
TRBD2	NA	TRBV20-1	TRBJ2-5	CSARGTSEQEIQYF	TGCAGTGCTAGAGGGACTAGCGAGCAAGAGATCCAGTACTTC
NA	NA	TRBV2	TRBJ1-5	CASSEVTGNQPQHF	TGTGCCAGCAGTGAAGTGACGGGGAATCAGCCCCAGCATTTT
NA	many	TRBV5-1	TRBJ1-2	CASSSTLMGYGYTF	TGCGCCAGCAGCTCGACCCTCATGGGCTATGGCTACACCTTC
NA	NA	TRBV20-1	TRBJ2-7	CSAKGVPVGAYEQYF	TGCAGTGCTAAAGGGGTCCCAGTGGGAGCCTACGAGCAGTACTTC
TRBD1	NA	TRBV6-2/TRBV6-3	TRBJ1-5	CASSYSIWVTGMRQPQHF	TGTGCCAGCAGTTACTCGATATGGGTGACAGGGATGCGGCAGCCCCAGCATTTT
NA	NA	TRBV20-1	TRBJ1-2	CSARDWTPGPHGYTF	TGCAGTGCTAGAGACTGGACTCCCGGGCCGCATGGCTACACCTTC
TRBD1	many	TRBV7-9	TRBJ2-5	CASSERDRGPSGTQYF	TGTGCCAGCAGCGAGCGGGACAGGGGCCCCTCAGGGACCCAGTACTTC
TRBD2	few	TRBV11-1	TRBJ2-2	CASSSLRTSRNTGELFF	TGTGCCAGCAGCTCCCTTCGGACTAGCAGAAACACCGGGGAGCTGTTTTTT
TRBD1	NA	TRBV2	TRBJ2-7	CASRGTGAQYF	TGTGCCAGCAGGGGGACAGGGGCGCAGTACTTC
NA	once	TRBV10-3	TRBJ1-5	CAISAQVGNQPQHF	TGTGCCATCAGTGCACAGGTAGGCAATCAGCCCCAGCATTTT
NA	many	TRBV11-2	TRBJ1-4	CASSLGGTTNEKLFF	TGTGCCAGCAGCCTGGGGGGGACAACTAATGAAAAACTGTTTTTT
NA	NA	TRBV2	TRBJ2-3	CASKTDTQYF	TGTGCCAGCAAAACAGATACGCAGTATTTT
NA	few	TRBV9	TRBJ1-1	CASSRPEQMNTEAFF	TGTGCCAGCAGCCGACCCGAGCAAATGAACACTGAAGCTTTCTTT
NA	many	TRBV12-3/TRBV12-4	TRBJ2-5	CASSPGAETQYF	TGTGCCAGCAGCCCCGGCGCAGAGACCCAGTACTTC
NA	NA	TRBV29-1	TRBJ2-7	CSVELGGAGEQYF	TGCAGCGTTGAACTGGGGGGCGCGGGTGAGCAGTACTTC
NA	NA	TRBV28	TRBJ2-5	CASKLEAYQETQYF	TGTGCCAGCAAACTGGAGGCGTACCAAGAGACCCAGTACTTC
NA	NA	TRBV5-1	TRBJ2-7	CASSLGEEQYF	TGCGCCAGCAGCCTCGGGGAGGAGCAGTACTTC
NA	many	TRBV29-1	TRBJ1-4	CSVAGRAEKLFF	TGCAGCGTTGCGGGTAGGGCGGAAAAACTGTTTTTT
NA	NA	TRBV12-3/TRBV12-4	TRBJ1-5	CASSLWWPLRGQPQHF	TGTGCCAGCAGTTTATGGTGGCCCCTTAGGGGTCAGCCCCAGCATTTT
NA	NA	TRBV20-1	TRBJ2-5	CSARTPGAQYF	TGCAGTGCCAGAACCCCTGGGGCCCAGTACTTC
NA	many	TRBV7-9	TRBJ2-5	CASSWTNNQETQYF	TGTGCCAGCAGCTGGACGAACAACCAAGAGACCCAGTACTTC
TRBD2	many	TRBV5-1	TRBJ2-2	CASSSGTRGTGELFF	TGCGCCAGCAGCTCCGGGACTAGAGGGACCGGGGAGCTGTTTTTT
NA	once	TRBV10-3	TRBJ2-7	CAIKARSSYEQYF	TGTGCCATTAAAGCAAGGAGCTCCTACGAGCAGTACTTC
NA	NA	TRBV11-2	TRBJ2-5	CASSLGRLGTETQYF	TGTGCCAGCAGCTTAGGGCGCTTGGGTACGGAGACCCAGTACTTC
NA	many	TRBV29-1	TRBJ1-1	CSVQRTAENTEAFF	TGCAGCGTTCAAAGGACAGCGGAGAACACTGAAGCTTTCTTT
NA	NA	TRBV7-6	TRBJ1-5	CASSPLGGRGQETQHF	TGTGCCAGCAGCCCCCTAGGCGGGAGGGGCCAAGAGACCCAGCATTTT